This is a list of T cell receptor beta chains from one sample in a study of T cells in Graves' hyperthyroidism and ophthalmopathy. MiXCR, run by TCRdb on the multiplex PCR reads, gives a single entry per CDR3 protein. The sample lists a few hundred thousand distinct CDR3 sequences, 13% occurring once. Sequencing input: blood. Receptors originate from a young man with Graves' hyperthyroidism that later progressed to Graves' ophthalmopathy. Both conserved end residues are part of each CDR3. Each record gives: J gene, clone size, CDR3 length, V gene, D gene, CDR3 protein, CDR3 DNA. The D gene is left open where the match is weak. Size is omitted from some rows. Given values are once, few, many or a class for expanded clones.

J gene: TRBJ2-3
clone size: .
CDR3 length: 13
V gene: TRBV6-2/TRBV6-3
D gene: .
CDR3 protein: CASMARSTDTQYF
CDR3 DNA: TGTGCCAGCATGGCTAGGAGCACAGATACGCAGTATTTT

J gene: TRBJ2-3
clone size: .
CDR3 length: 17
V gene: TRBV5-1
D gene: TRBD2
CDR3 protein: CASSRVTAGGSTDTQYF
CDR3 DNA: TGCGCCAGCAGCCGAGTCACAGCGGGGGGAAGCACAGATACGCAGTATTTT

J gene: TRBJ1-5
clone size: few
CDR3 length: 15
V gene: TRBV30
D gene: .
CDR3 protein: CAWSSGTIPSQPQHF
CDR3 DNA: TGTGCCTGGAGCTCGGGGACAATCCCATCTCAGCCCCAGCATTTT

J gene: TRBJ2-1
clone size: many
CDR3 length: 16
V gene: TRBV6-5
D gene: .
CDR3 protein: CASSYPLGQGSTEQFF
CDR3 DNA: TGTGCCAGCAGTTACCCCCTTGGGCAGGGGTCCACTGAGCAGTTCTTC

J gene: TRBJ1-4
clone size: few
CDR3 length: 14
V gene: TRBV7-9
D gene: .
CDR3 protein: CASSFDRIEEKLFF
CDR3 DNA: TGTGCCAGCAGCTTTGACAGAATAGAAGAAAAACTGTTTTTT

J gene: TRBJ1-1
clone size: many
CDR3 length: 12
V gene: TRBV15
D gene: TRBD1
CDR3 protein: CATTTGGTEAFF
CDR3 DNA: TGTGCCACCACAACAGGGGGCACTGAAGCTTTCTTT

J gene: TRBJ2-5
clone size: many
CDR3 length: 14
V gene: TRBV2
D gene: .
CDR3 protein: CASSEPLVGETQYF
CDR3 DNA: TGTGCCAGCAGTGAACCGCTAGTGGGAGAGACCCAGTACTTC

J gene: TRBJ2-1
clone size: many
CDR3 length: 15
V gene: TRBV28
D gene: TRBD1
CDR3 protein: CASSLPGTGYNEQFF
CDR3 DNA: TGTGCCAGCAGTTTACCGGGGACAGGGTACAATGAGCAGTTCTTC

J gene: TRBJ2-5
clone size: many
CDR3 length: 14
V gene: TRBV20-1
D gene: TRBD2
CDR3 protein: CSTIAGGARETQYF
CDR3 DNA: TGCAGTACCATTGCCGGGGGGGCCCGGGAGACCCAGTACTTC

J gene: TRBJ2-5
clone size: few
CDR3 length: 13
V gene: TRBV20-1
D gene: .
CDR3 protein: CSARDRYQETQYF
CDR3 DNA: TGCAGTGCTAGGGACCGGTACCAAGAGACCCAGTACTTC

J gene: TRBJ1-2
clone size: .
CDR3 length: 14
V gene: TRBV20-1
D gene: .
CDR3 protein: CSARQGPANYGYTF
CDR3 DNA: TGCAGTGCTAGACAGGGGCCAGCTAACTATGGCTACACCTTC

J gene: TRBJ1-5
clone size: .
CDR3 length: 14
V gene: TRBV4-1
D gene: TRBD1
CDR3 protein: CASSQGQGPSPQHF
CDR3 DNA: TGCGCCAGCAGCCAAGGACAGGGTCCGAGTCCCCAGCATTTT

J gene: TRBJ1-1
clone size: many
CDR3 length: 13
V gene: TRBV10-3
D gene: .
CDR3 protein: CAIRRQANTEAFF
CDR3 DNA: TGTGCCATCAGACGGCAAGCGAACACTGAAGCTTTCTTT

J gene: TRBJ1-2
clone size: many
CDR3 length: 15
V gene: TRBV14
D gene: .
CDR3 protein: CASSDGEQANYGYTF
CDR3 DNA: TGTGCCAGCAGCGACGGAGAGCAAGCTAACTATGGCTACACCTTC

J gene: TRBJ2-2
clone size: .
CDR3 length: 15
V gene: TRBV15
D gene: .
CDR3 protein: CATSRGLGYTGELFF
CDR3 DNA: TGTGCCACCAGCAGAGGTTTAGGGTACACCGGGGAGCTGTTTTTT

J gene: TRBJ2-1
clone size: .
CDR3 length: 14
V gene: TRBV6-2/TRBV6-3
D gene: .
CDR3 protein: CASTGGSGVNEQFF
CDR3 DNA: TGTGCCAGCACCGGAGGTAGCGGAGTCAATGAGCAGTTCTTC

J gene: TRBJ1-1
clone size: many
CDR3 length: 13
V gene: TRBV6-2/TRBV6-3
D gene: .
CDR3 protein: CASNRGGDTEAFF
CDR3 DNA: TGTGCCAGCAACCGCGGTGGGGACACTGAAGCTTTCTTT

J gene: TRBJ2-4
clone size: few
CDR3 length: 19
V gene: TRBV20-1
D gene: TRBD1
CDR3 protein: CSARFRTGRFEGAKNIQYF
CDR3 DNA: TGCAGTGCTAGGTTTAGGACAGGCAGGTTTGAGGGGGCCAAAAACATTCAGTACTTC

J gene: TRBJ1-1
clone size: .
CDR3 length: 14
V gene: TRBV5-1
D gene: TRBD1
CDR3 protein: CASGFGTDNTEAFF
CDR3 DNA: TGCGCCAGCGGCTTCGGGACAGATAACACTGAAGCTTTCTTT

J gene: TRBJ1-5
clone size: .
CDR3 length: 15
V gene: TRBV7-6
D gene: .
CDR3 protein: CASSLEPVQGQPQHF
CDR3 DNA: TGTGCCAGCAGCTTAGAACCCGTACAGGGCCAGCCCCAGCATTTT

J gene: TRBJ2-7
clone size: many
CDR3 length: 15
V gene: TRBV11-2
D gene: .
CDR3 protein: CASSPAEGSSYEQYF
CDR3 DNA: TGTGCCAGCAGCCCAGCTGAGGGAAGCTCCTACGAGCAGTACTTC

J gene: TRBJ2-1
clone size: .
CDR3 length: 13
V gene: TRBV20-1
D gene: TRBD2
CDR3 protein: CSAQRTSRYEQFF
CDR3 DNA: TGCAGTGCTCAGAGGACTAGCAGGTATGAGCAGTTCTTC

J gene: TRBJ2-2
clone size: few
CDR3 length: 16
V gene: TRBV7-8
D gene: TRBD1
CDR3 protein: CASTLRGTGYTGELFF
CDR3 DNA: TGTGCCAGCACCCTCCGGGGGACAGGGTACACCGGGGAGCTGTTTTTT

J gene: TRBJ1-3
clone size: many
CDR3 length: 14
V gene: TRBV28
D gene: .
CDR3 protein: CASSDTSSGNTIYF
CDR3 DNA: TGTGCCAGCAGTGACACGAGCTCTGGAAACACCATATATTTT